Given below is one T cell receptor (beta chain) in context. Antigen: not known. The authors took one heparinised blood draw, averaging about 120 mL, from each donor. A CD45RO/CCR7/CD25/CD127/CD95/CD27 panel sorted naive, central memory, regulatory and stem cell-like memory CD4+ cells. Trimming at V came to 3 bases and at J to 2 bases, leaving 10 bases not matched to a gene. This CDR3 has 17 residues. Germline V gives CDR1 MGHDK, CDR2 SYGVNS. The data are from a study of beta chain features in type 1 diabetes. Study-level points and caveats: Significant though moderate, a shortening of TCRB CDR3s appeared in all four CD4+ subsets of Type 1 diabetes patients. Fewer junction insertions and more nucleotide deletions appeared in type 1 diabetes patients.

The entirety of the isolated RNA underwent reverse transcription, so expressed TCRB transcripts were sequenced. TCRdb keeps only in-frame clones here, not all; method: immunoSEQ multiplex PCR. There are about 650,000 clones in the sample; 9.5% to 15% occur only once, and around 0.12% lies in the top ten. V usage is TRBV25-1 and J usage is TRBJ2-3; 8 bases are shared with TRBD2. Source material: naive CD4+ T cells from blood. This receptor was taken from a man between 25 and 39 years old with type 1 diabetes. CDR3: CASSDPSSGGLTDTQYF. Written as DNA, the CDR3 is TGTGCCAGCAGTGATCCTTCGAGCGGGGGTCTCACAGATACGCAGTATTTT.